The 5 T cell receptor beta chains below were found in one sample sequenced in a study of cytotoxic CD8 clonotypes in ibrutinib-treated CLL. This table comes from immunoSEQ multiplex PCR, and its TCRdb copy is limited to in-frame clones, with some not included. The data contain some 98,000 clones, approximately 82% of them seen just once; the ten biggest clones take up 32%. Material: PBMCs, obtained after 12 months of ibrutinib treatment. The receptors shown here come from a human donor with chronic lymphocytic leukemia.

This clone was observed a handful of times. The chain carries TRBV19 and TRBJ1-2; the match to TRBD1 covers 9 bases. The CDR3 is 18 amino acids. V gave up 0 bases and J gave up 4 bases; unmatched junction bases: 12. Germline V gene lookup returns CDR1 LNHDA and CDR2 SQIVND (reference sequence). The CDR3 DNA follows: TGTGCCAGTAGTATAGATTCCTTAGGGACAGGGCGAACCTATGGCTACACCTTC. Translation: CASSIDSLGTGRTYGYTF.

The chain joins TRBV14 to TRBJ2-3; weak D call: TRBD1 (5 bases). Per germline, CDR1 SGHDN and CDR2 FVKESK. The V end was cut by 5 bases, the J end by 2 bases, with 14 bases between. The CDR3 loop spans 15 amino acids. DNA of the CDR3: TGTGCCAGCAGCTCTCGACAGACATTCACAGATACGCAGTATTTT. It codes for CASSSRQTFTDTQYF.

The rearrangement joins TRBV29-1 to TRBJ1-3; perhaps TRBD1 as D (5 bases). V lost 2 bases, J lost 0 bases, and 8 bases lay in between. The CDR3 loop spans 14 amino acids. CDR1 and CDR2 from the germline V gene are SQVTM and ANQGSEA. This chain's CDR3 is CSVEQGFSGNTIYF. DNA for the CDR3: TGCAGCGTTGAACAGGGCTTCTCTGGAAACACCATATATTTT.

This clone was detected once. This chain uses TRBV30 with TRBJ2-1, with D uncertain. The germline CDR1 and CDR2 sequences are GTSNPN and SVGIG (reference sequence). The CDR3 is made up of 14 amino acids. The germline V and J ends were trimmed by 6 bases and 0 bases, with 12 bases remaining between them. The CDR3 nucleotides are TGTGCCTGCCCCGTCGAAAGCTCCTACAATGAGCAGTTCTTC. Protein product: CACPVESSYNEQFF. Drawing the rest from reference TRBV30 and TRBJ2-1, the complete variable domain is SQTIHQWPATLVQPVGSPLSLECTVEGTSNPNLYWYRQAAGRGLQLLFYSVGIGQISSEVPQNLSASRPQDRQFILSSKKLLLSDSGFYLCACPVESSYNEQFFGPGTRLTVL.

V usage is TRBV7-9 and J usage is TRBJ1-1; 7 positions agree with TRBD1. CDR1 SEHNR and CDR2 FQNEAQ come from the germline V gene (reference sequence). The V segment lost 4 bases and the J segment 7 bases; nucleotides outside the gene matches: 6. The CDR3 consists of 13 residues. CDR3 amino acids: CASSSTGFSEAFF. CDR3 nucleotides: TGTGCCAGCAGCTCGACAGGGTTTAGTGAAGCTTTCTTT.